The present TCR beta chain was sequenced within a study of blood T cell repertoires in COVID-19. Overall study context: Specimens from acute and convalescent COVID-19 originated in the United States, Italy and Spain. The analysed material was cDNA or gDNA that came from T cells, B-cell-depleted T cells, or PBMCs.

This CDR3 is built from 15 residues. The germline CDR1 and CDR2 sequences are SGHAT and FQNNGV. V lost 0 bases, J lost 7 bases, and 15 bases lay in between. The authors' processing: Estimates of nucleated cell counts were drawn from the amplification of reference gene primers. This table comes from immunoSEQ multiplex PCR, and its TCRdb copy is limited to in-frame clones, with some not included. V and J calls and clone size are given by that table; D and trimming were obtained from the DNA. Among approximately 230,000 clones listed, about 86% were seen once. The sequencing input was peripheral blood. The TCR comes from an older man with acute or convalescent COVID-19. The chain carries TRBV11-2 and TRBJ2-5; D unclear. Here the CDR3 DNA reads TGTGCCAGCAGCTTAGATAGAGCACTCCCACGGACCCAGTACTTC. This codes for CASSLDRALPRTQYF.